This is a list of T cell receptor beta chains from one sample in a study of response to subunit inactivated influenza vaccine. TCRdb redid the calling of the RT-PCR reads with MiXCR, one entry per CDR3 protein. In the table there are around 530,000 distinct CDR3 sequences, 16% of which are singletons. The sequences come from CD4+ T cells sorted from PBMCs, collected less than 30 months after vaccination. The receptor set was obtained from a man aged 50 to 69 who received an inactivated influenza vaccine. The CDR3 runs from the conserved cysteine through the conserved F or W. D genes are given only for firm matches. A clone size is listed for some rows: how often the clone was seen (once, few, many), or a class if it is expanded.

14 TRBD2 TRBJ2-3 . TRBV29-1 CSVNPTSGRNTQYF TGCAGCGTTAATCCGACTAGCGGGAGAAATACGCAGTATTTT
15 TRBD1 TRBJ1-2 . TRBV11-2 CASSLDRDRVGGYTF TGTGCCAGCAGCTTAGACCGGGACAGGGTCGGTGGCTACACCTTC
18 TRBD1 TRBJ1-5 . TRBV20-1 CSARDLRGGQGSNQPQHF TGCAGTGCTAGAGACTTACGAGGGGGACAGGGGAGCAATCAGCCCCAGCATTTT
15 . TRBJ2-3 . TRBV5-1 CASSLEGSGTDTQYF TGCGCCAGCAGCTTAGAGGGATCTGGCACAGATACGCAGTATTTT
15 . TRBJ2-5 many TRBV4-3 CASSQSSGVAETQYF TGCGCCAGCAGCCAGTCATCAGGGGTTGCAGAGACCCAGTACTTC
14 . TRBJ2-4 few TRBV20-1 CSAGRQRFKNIQYF TGCAGTGCTGGAAGACAGAGATTCAAAAACATTCAGTACTTC
17 . TRBJ2-1 few TRBV9 CASSSHGGPTGYNEQFF TGTGCCAGCAGCTCCCACGGTGGCCCCACTGGCTACAATGAGCAGTTCTTC
15 . TRBJ2-3 many TRBV5-1 CASSLTRGDTDTQYF TGCGCCAGCAGCTTAACCAGGGGGGACACAGATACGCAGTATTTT
13 . TRBJ1-2 many TRBV4-3 CASSQEEGDGYTF TGCGCCAGCAGCCAAGAGGAGGGAGATGGCTACACCTTC
13 TRBD1 TRBJ2-7 few TRBV20-1 CSASNRGLYEQYF TGCAGTGCTAGCAACAGGGGGCTGTACGAGCAGTACTTC
12 . TRBJ2-1 . TRBV20-1 CSASQNDNEQFF TGCAGTGCTAGCCAAAACGACAATGAGCAGTTCTTC
13 . TRBJ1-1 . TRBV6-2/TRBV6-3 CASSMYRTTEAFF TGTGCCAGCAGCATGTATCGGACAACTGAAGCTTTCTTT
12 . TRBJ1-6 . TRBV20-1 CSATDGLGPLHF TGCAGTGCTACCGACGGTTTAGGGCCCCTCCACTTT
15 . TRBJ1-3 . TRBV29-1 CSASRGGNSGNTIYF TGCAGCGCCTCACGGGGGGGCAACTCTGGAAACACCATATATTTT
17 TRBD2 TRBJ2-3 . TRBV20-1 CSAPSGGVLYGTDTQYF TGCAGTGCTCCTAGCGGGGGGGTCTTGTATGGCACAGATACGCAGTATTTT
14 . TRBJ1-1 many TRBV4-1 CASSPSAMRTEAFF TGCGCCAGCAGCCCGTCGGCTATGAGAACTGAAGCTTTCTTT
14 . TRBJ2-5 . TRBV20-1 CSAIHRGGAETQYF TGCAGTGCTATCCACAGGGGAGGAGCAGAGACCCAGTACTTC
16 TRBD1 TRBJ2-5 once TRBV7-2 CASSISGTVGQETQYF TGTGCCAGCAGCATTTCCGGGACAGTCGGACAAGAGACCCAGTACTTC
14 . TRBJ2-2 few TRBV19 CASSKIKNTGELFF TGTGCCAGTAGTAAAATTAAGAACACCGGGGAGCTGTTTTTT
12 TRBD1 TRBJ1-2 . TRBV25-1 CASRRGNYGYTF TGTGCCAGCCGCAGGGGGAACTATGGCTACACCTTC
14 TRBD1 TRBJ2-3 few TRBV5-4 CASTSGTDVTTQYF TGTGCCAGCACCTCAGGGACAGACGTTACTACGCAGTATTTT
11 . TRBJ2-3 . TRBV29-1 CSVKDTDTQYF TGCAGCGTCAAGGACACAGATACGCAGTATTTT
13 TRBD1 TRBJ2-7 few TRBV19 CASSTPGQVEQYF TGTGCCAGTAGTACACCGGGACAGGTCGAGCAGTACTTC
16 TRBD2 TRBJ2-3 many TRBV5-6 CASSLSALAGTDTQYF TGTGCCAGCAGCTTGTCCGCACTAGCGGGCACAGATACGCAGTATTTT
16 . TRBJ2-2 few TRBV7-7 CASSLEAGPNTGELFF TGTGCTAGCAGCTTAGAAGCAGGCCCGAACACCGGGGAGCTGTTTTTT
14 TRBD1 TRBJ2-5 . TRBV29-1 CSVNRGRGQDTQYF TGCAGCGTTAACAGGGGGCGAGGACAAGACACCCAGTACTTC
15 TRBD2 TRBJ2-7 few TRBV5-5 CASSLRGSLQSEQYF TGTGCCAGCAGCTTGCGCGGGAGCTTACAATCCGAGCAGTACTTC
15 TRBD2 TRBJ2-1 few TRBV6-1 CASWASGSSYNEQFF TGTGCCAGCTGGGCTAGCGGGAGCTCCTACAATGAGCAGTTCTTC
16 TRBD2 TRBJ2-1 many TRBV20-1 CSADGLAGGPSGEQFF TGCAGTGCTGATGGACTAGCGGGAGGGCCTAGTGGTGAGCAGTTCTTC
15 . TRBJ1-1 many TRBV4-3 CASSLAVGSGTEAFF TGCGCCAGCAGCCTAGCGGTGGGCTCCGGCACTGAAGCTTTCTTT
13 . TRBJ2-1 few TRBV2 CASSESSYNEQFF TGTGCCAGCAGTGAGAGCTCCTACAATGAGCAGTTCTTC
15 TRBD2 TRBJ2-1 . TRBV5-1 CASSERLREEDEQFF TGCGCCAGCAGCGAACGTTTGCGGGAGGAAGATGAGCAGTTCTTC
10 . TRBJ1-2 . TRBV6-6 CASKGYGYTF TGTGCCAGCAAGGGGTATGGCTACACCTTC
11 . TRBJ2-1 . TRBV20-1 CSASYREQQFF TGCAGTGCTAGTTACCGGGAGCAGCAGTTCTTC
17 . TRBJ2-2 few TRBV4-3 CASSQDVGGAGSGELFF TGCGCCAGCAGCCAAGATGTTGGCGGAGCTGGGTCCGGGGAGCTGTTTTTT
16 . TRBJ2-5 few TRBV7-2 CASSLLTGTQRGTQYF TGTGCCAGCAGCTTACTCACCGGGACGCAAAGGGGGACCCAGTACTTC
16 . TRBJ2-7 . TRBV4-1 CASSQDEGFEGYEQYF TGCGCCAGCAGCCAAGATGAGGGATTCGAGGGGTACGAGCAGTACTTC
17 TRBD2 TRBJ2-3 few TRBV7-2 CASSQGQRGQGWDTQYF TGTGCCAGCAGCCAGGGCCAGCGGGGGCAAGGATGGGATACGCAGTATTTT
16 . TRBJ2-5 . TRBV15 CATSRDRGYRSGTQYF TGTGCCACCAGCAGAGATAGAGGCTACCGGAGCGGGACCCAGTACTTC
14 . TRBJ1-1 many TRBV12-3/TRBV12-4 CASSPREGRTEAFF TGTGCCAGCAGTCCACGGGAGGGGCGGACTGAAGCTTTCTTT
13 . TRBJ1-4 few TRBV29-1 CSVGGSPDEKLFF TGCAGCGTTGGGGGCAGCCCCGATGAAAAACTGTTTTTT
19 TRBD2 TRBJ2-2 . TRBV12-3/TRBV12-4 CACSFRASGRPNRLGELFF TGTGCCTGCAGTTTCCGGGCTAGCGGGAGGCCAAATCGACTCGGGGAGCTGTTTTTT
12 TRBD1 TRBJ2-3 many TRBV20-1 CSARQGVGTQYF TGCAGTGCTAGACAGGGGGTGGGTACGCAGTATTTT
15 TRBD1 TRBJ2-7 few TRBV6-2/TRBV6-3 CASKLGGQPTYEQYF TGTGCCAGCAAATTAGGGGGACAGCCCACCTACGAGCAGTACTTC
15 TRBD1 TRBJ1-6 few TRBV11-1 CASSFRDRHNSPLHF TGTGCCAGCAGCTTCCGGGACAGGCATAATTCACCCCTCCACTTT
14 TRBD2 TRBJ2-1 . TRBV20-1 CSAQRGVPNNEQFF TGCAGTGCTCAGCGGGGGGTTCCCAACAATGAGCAGTTCTTC
17 . TRBJ2-5 few TRBV14 CASSRKGVRGVKETQYF TGTGCCAGCAGCCGCAAAGGTGTGCGGGGCGTTAAAGAGACCCAGTACTTC
14 . TRBJ1-3 . TRBV12-3/TRBV12-4 CASSPTESGNTIYF TGTGCCAGCAGTCCTACAGAGTCTGGAAACACCATATATTTT
14 . TRBJ2-1 many TRBV6-1 CASSRSGSYNEQFF TGTGCCAGCAGCCGCAGCGGCTCCTACAATGAGCAGTTCTTC
12 . TRBJ2-1 . TRBV20-1 CSAAATYNEQFF TGCAGTGCGGCAGCTACCTACAATGAGCAGTTCTTC
12 . TRBJ1-1 few TRBV20-1 CSARTMNTEAFF TGCAGTGCGCGGACAATGAACACTGAAGCTTTCTTT
14 . TRBJ1-5 . TRBV12-3/TRBV12-4 CASSKGRSNQPQHF TGTGCCAGCAGTAAAGGGAGAAGCAATCAGCCCCAGCATTTT
15 TRBD1 TRBJ1-2 once TRBV20-1 CSASRTGITNYGYTF TGCAGTGCTTCAAGGACAGGGATCACTAACTATGGCTACACCTTC
17 . TRBJ2-2 once TRBV7-9 CASRPTLGHSNTGELFF TGTGCCAGCAGACCGACCTTGGGACATTCGAACACCGGGGAGCTGTTTTTT
16 TRBD1 TRBJ2-2 few TRBV6-2/TRBV6-3 CASTSDRGLGTGELFF TGTGCCAGCACCTCCGACAGGGGGCTAGGCACCGGGGAGCTGTTTTTT
15 . TRBJ1-5 . TRBV10-3 CAISESKGWTQPQHF TGTGCCATCAGTGAGTCAAAGGGGTGGACTCAGCCCCAGCATTTT
18 TRBD1 TRBJ2-5 . TRBV4-1 CASSQERGDRGNQETQYF TGCGCCAGCAGCCAAGAAAGAGGTGACAGGGGTAACCAAGAGACCCAGTACTTC
15 TRBD2 TRBJ2-1 . TRBV3-1 CASSQLGGSNNEQFF TGTGCCAGCAGCCAATTGGGGGGGAGTAACAATGAGCAGTTCTTC